Presented here are 11 T cell receptor beta chains from one specimen sequenced in a study of blood T cell repertoires in COVID-19. TCRdb keeps only in-frame clones here, not all; method: immunoSEQ multiplex PCR. The table has 150,000 to 200,000 clones, roughly 78% seen once; the top ten hold under 3.5%. Sequenced sample: peripheral blood. The receptor set was obtained from a woman of 80 years or more with active or convalescent COVID-19.

The chain joins TRBV5-1 to TRBJ1-2; 11 positions agree with TRBD1. The V segment lost 4 bases and the J segment 8 bases; nucleotides outside the gene matches: 7. The germline V gene has CDR1 SGHRS and CDR2 YFSETQ. There are 14 residues in the CDR3. The CDR3 reads CASSPGTGGRGYTF. For the CDR3, the DNA is TGCGCCAGCAGCCCGGGGACAGGGGGACGGGGCTACACCTTC.

V gene TRBV30 combines with J gene TRBJ2-5, with D possibly matching TRBD2 (7 bases). The V and J ends lost 0 bases and 2 bases respectively, with 10 bases between them. CDR3 length: 14 amino acids. Germline values: CDR1 GTSNPN, CDR2 SVGIG (reference sequence). The chain's CDR3 is CAWSVGGVQETQYF. The CDR3 DNA reads TGTGCCTGGAGTGTAGGGGGGGTACAAGAGACCCAGTACTTC.

The sample holds a few counts of this clone. The chain links TRBV7-9 to TRBJ2-3; D gene unclear. Germline V gives CDR1 SEHNR, CDR2 FQNEAQ (reference sequence). The CDR3 is made up of 14 amino acids. V was cut by 2 bases and J by 0 bases, with 6 bases left in between. The CDR3 loop is CASSLSLSTDTQYF. The CDR3 bases are TGTGCCAGCAGCTTATCCCTGAGCACAGATACGCAGTATTTT.

The rearrangement joins TRBV7-2 to TRBJ1-1, with TRBD1 identical over 11 bases. V lost 5 bases to trimming and J lost 4 bases; unmatched junction nucleotides: 9. The CDR3 totals 16 residues. Germline CDR1 and CDR2: SGHTA and FQGNSA. The CDR3 bases are TGTGCCAGCAGCACCTACGCGGGGACAGGGGGCACTGAAGCTTTCTTT. This codes for CASSTYAGTGGTEAFF. Using reference TRBV7-2 and TRBJ1-1 for the parts outside the CDR3, the full variable domain is GAGVSQSPSNKVTEKGKDVELRCDPISGHTALYWYRQSLGQGLEFLIYFQGNSAPDKSGLPSDRFSAERTGGSVSTLTIQRTQQEDSAVYLCASSTYAGTGGTEAFFGQGTRLTVV.

The chain joins TRBV2 to TRBJ2-7, with 10 bases fitting TRBD2. V lost 1 base to trimming and J lost 0 bases; unmatched junction nucleotides: 0. Germline CDR1 is SNHLY and CDR2 is FYNNEI. This CDR3 is built from 15 residues. This CDR3 reads CASSEERGGSYEQYF. The CDR3 nucleotides read TGTGCCAGCAGTGAAGAGCGGGGGGGCTCCTACGAGCAGTACTTC.

J is TRBJ2-7 and V is TRBV19; D unresolved. This CDR3 region has 15 residues. Germline CDR1 is LNHDA and CDR2 is SQIVND (reference sequence). Trimming pared 7 bases from V and 0 bases from J, leaving 16 bases between. The DNA of the CDR3 is TGTGCCAGTACCCAGACGGCAGGCCTCTCCTACGAGCAGTACTTC. This codes for CASTQTAGLSYEQYF.

The chain has TRBV10-1 and TRBJ2-1; 8 bases are a match to TRBD2. Losses at the gene ends were 7 bases for V and 8 bases for J; bases not matched to a gene: 16. Germline V CDR1 and CDR2: WNHNN, SYGVQD (reference sequence). There are 16 residues in the CDR3. The CDR3 loop reads CASNVKASGFLDEQFF. CDR3 DNA: TGCGCCAGCAATGTTAAAGCTAGCGGGTTCTTGGATGAGCAGTTCTTC.

This clone appeared a few times. The chain is built from TRBV2 and TRBJ2-3, with 15 positions matching TRBD2. Looked up from germline, CDR1 is SNHLY and CDR2 is FYNNEI. Trimming at V came to 6 bases and at J to 5 bases, leaving 3 bases not matched to a gene. This CDR3 comprises 15 residues. The CDR3 loop reads CASSLGLAGGDTQYF. For the CDR3, the DNA is TGTGCCAGCAGCCTGGGACTAGCGGGGGGAGATACGCAGTATTTT.

This clone was picked up a small number of times. The chain joins TRBV15 to TRBJ1-4; no clear D gene. Germline V gene sequence: CDR1 LNHNV, CDR2 YYDKDF (reference sequence). Trimming took 0 bases from V and 2 from J, leaving 16 bases between them. The CDR3 length is 18 residues. CDR3 sequence (DNA): TGTGCCACCAGCAGAGATCGAGGCTACCGAAAGACTAATGAAAAACTGTTTTTT. This translates into CATSRDRGYRKTNEKLFF.

This clone qualifies as medium-sized. The gene calls are TRBV5-1 and TRBJ1-5; TRBD1 agrees at 7 bases. The CDR3 has 15 amino acids. Germline V gene data show CDR1 as SGHRS and CDR2 as YFSETQ. V was clipped by 4 bases and J by 0 bases; unmatched bases: 4. The CDR3 DNA reads as TGCGCCAGCAGCATGACAGGGAATAGCAATCAGCCCCAGCATTTT. Translating it yields CASSMTGNSNQPQHF.

This clone has just a few counts. This sample includes further DNA sequences coding for the same CDR3. The rearrangement uses TRBV5-1 and TRBJ1-1; D is uncertain. Trimming took 0 bases from V and 1 from J, leaving 7 bases between them. Germline V gene sequence: CDR1 SGHRS, CDR2 YFSETQ. The CDR3 runs 14 residues. In nucleotides, the CDR3 is TGCGCCAGCAGCTTGGGCGGAGAGAACACTGAAGCTTTCTTT. Its translation: CASSLGGENTEAFF.